The 8 T cell receptor beta chains in this list originate from one sample, sequenced in a study of PD-1 blockade in classical Hodgkin lymphoma. There was relapse after autologous stem cell transplantation in every patient, and there was variation in brentuximab vedotin exposure. Profiling relied on immunoSEQ multiplex PCR, and the TCRdb table lists in-frame clones only, not all of them. In the table there are around 91,000 clones, about four fifths of which are singletons. The sample was peripheral blood mononuclear cells (PBMCs), taken before the second cycle of nivolumab. All receptors derive from a human donor with classical Hodgkin lymphoma.

The chain recombines TRBV27 with TRBJ2-7; perhaps TRBD1 as D (6 bases). The length of the CDR3 is 14 residues. The V gene's germline CDR1 is MNHEY and CDR2 SMNVEV (reference sequence). V lost 5 bases and J lost 2, with 13 bases in between. CDR3 nucleotide sequence: TGTGCCAGCAGTCGTCTGGACAGACCCTACGAGCAGTACTTC. The encoded protein is CASSRLDRPYEQYF.

The chain uses TRBV10-1 and TRBJ2-3; 8 positions match TRBD1. V was pared by 3 bases and J by 4 bases, with 6 bases of the junction left unmatched. CDR3 length equals 15 residues. Germline V gives CDR1 WNHNN, CDR2 SYGVQD (reference sequence). This CDR3 reads CASSDPGGSADTQYF. Written as DNA, the CDR3 is TGCGCCAGCAGTGATCCAGGGGGCAGTGCAGATACGCAGTATTTT.

This chain links TRBV5-1 with TRBJ2-3; a possible D gene is TRBD2 (6 bases). Trimming cost V 3 bases and J 3 bases, with 14 bases left between them. The CDR3 has 15 amino acids. From germline, CDR1 is SGHRS and CDR2 YFSETQ. The CDR3: CASSSEGSRTDTQYF. In DNA, the CDR3 is TGCGCCAGCAGCTCGGAGGGGAGCCGTACAGATACGCAGTATTTT.

The chain couples TRBV30 to TRBJ1-2; D unclear. The CDR3 contains 12 residues. Germline CDR1 and CDR2: GTSNPN and SVGIG (reference sequence). V lost 3 bases to trimming and J lost 4 bases, with 9 bases between them. The CDR3 region is CAWSRLRYGYTF. The CDR3 DNA is TGTGCCTGGAGCAGGTTACGCTATGGCTACACCTTC. The variable domain in full, completed from reference TRBV30 and TRBJ1-2, reads SQTIHQWPATLVQPVGSPLSLECTVEGTSNPNLYWYRQAAGRGLQLLFYSVGIGQISSEVPQNLSASRPQDRQFILSSKKLLLSDSGFYLCAWSRLRYGYTFGSGTRLTVV.

The rearrangement uses TRBV10-2 and TRBJ2-7, with 9 bases identical to TRBD1. The CDR3 runs to 14 residues. Germline V gene lookup returns CDR1 WSHSY and CDR2 SAAADI. Losses at the gene ends were 5 bases for V and 3 bases for J; bases not matched to a gene: 5. CDR3 sequence (DNA): TGCGCCAGCAGTACGCCGGGACAGGGCTACGAGCAGTACTTC. This encodes CASSTPGQGYEQYF.

This clone came up a few times. The chain couples TRBV5-4 to TRBJ1-1, with D hard to call. This CDR3 region has 13 residues. V lost 0 bases and J lost 7, with 10 bases in between. Germline V gives CDR1 SGHNT, CDR2 YYREEE (reference sequence). DNA for the CDR3: TGTGCCAGCAGCTTGGGTGGGGAGGATGAAGCTTTCTTT. Protein: CASSLGGEDEAFF.

The chain joins TRBV10-3 to TRBJ2-3; no definite D call. Germline values: CDR1 ENHRY, CDR2 SYGVKD. Trimming removed 4 bases from V and 0 bases from J, with 14 bases in between. The CDR3 is 16 amino acids. Here the CDR3 reads CAISVIAGSSTDTQYF. CDR3 sequence (DNA): TGTGCCATCAGTGTTATAGCAGGTTCGAGCACAGATACGCAGTATTTT.

The chain employs TRBV7-3 and TRBJ2-1; the D gene is possibly TRBD2 (6 bases). The germline V gene encodes CDR1 SGHTA and CDR2 FQGTGA. Deletions cut 0 bases from V and 9 bases from J, with 12 bases between. The CDR3 is 14 amino acids. CDR3 nucleotide sequence: TGTGCCAGCAGCTTAACTAGCACTAGCACTGAGCAGTTCTTC. Protein sequence: CASSLTSTSTEQFF.